This T cell receptor beta chain was captured in a study of T cell responses to AZD1222 COVID-19 vaccine. TCRdb's copy holds only in-frame clones and misses some; the assay was immunoSEQ multiplex PCR. Of about 160,000 clones in the sample, roughly 90% were seen once. This clone was seen only a few times. The antigen remains unidentified. Unmatched junction bases numbered 10, after V lost 3 bases and J lost 8 bases. The germline V gene has CDR1 MDHEN and CDR2 SYDVKM. CDR3 size: 15 residues. Findings and limits, study-wide: Possibly, clonal diversity was underestimated; donors were largely white British and included more females.

Sequencing used peripheral blood, obtained on day 0 of AZD1222 vaccination. The receptor was isolated from an adult in good health. The rearrangement joins TRBV28 to TRBJ1-2, with TRBD1 matching 9 bases. CDR3 in amino acids: CASSFDLTGGRGYTF. For the CDR3, the DNA is TGTGCCAGCAGTTTCGATCTGACAGGGGGTAGAGGCTACACCTTC.